These 27 T cell receptor beta chains originate from one sample sequenced in a study of blood T cell repertoires in COVID-19. Here immunoSEQ multiplex PCR was the method, and the copy in TCRdb shows in-frame clones only, minus some. This sample has 95,000 to 150,000 clones, with about 83% found just once. The sample comprised PBMCs or T cells enriched from blood (not recorded which). The origin of the receptors is a young woman who had recovered from COVID-19.

Concerning this clone itself: This may arise from a read error, as a much more abundant clone is one base away. Other DNA sequences in this specimen translate into the identical CDR3. V gene TRBV5-4 combines with J gene TRBJ2-3, with 8 bases that match TRBD2. CDR1 is SGHNT, CDR2 YYREEE, per germline (reference sequence). The CDR3 loop spans 13 amino acids. For the CDR3, the DNA is TGTGCCAGCAGCTTGCAAGCGGGAGATACGCAATATTTT. It specifies CASSLQAGDTQYF.

The chain links TRBV30 to TRBJ1-2; 8 bases line up with TRBD1. CDR3 length: 12 residues. V lost 3 bases to trimming and J lost 4 bases; unmatched junction nucleotides: 1. In germline, CDR1 is GTSNPN, CDR2 SVGIG (reference sequence). CDR3: CAWRDRAYGYTF. DNA of the CDR3: TGTGCCTGGAGGGACAGGGCCTATGGCTACACCTTC.

The genes are TRBV28 and TRBJ2-7; TRBD1 aligns across 7 bases. CDR3 length: 15 amino acids. With 3 bases clipped from V and 3 bases from J, the junction kept 8 bases outside the gene matches. Germline V lookup: CDR1 MDHEN, CDR2 SYDVKM. The CDR3 sequence: CASSLGTGVFYEQYF. The CDR3 bases are TGTGCCAGCAGTTTGGGTACAGGGGTCTTCTACGAGCAGTACTTC.

This clone has only one observation. J is TRBJ2-5 and V is TRBV6-5; 7 nucleotides align to TRBD1. The germline gives CDR1 MNHEY, CDR2 SVGAGI. Trimming removed 3 bases from V and 5 bases from J; junction bases left unmatched: 9. CDR3 length: 15 residues. CDR3: CASSYKGASGETQYF. The CDR3 DNA reads as TGTGCCAGCAGTTATAAGGGGGCATCTGGGGAGACCCAGTACTTC.

The V and J genes are TRBV5-4 and TRBJ2-5, with 9 nucleotides matching TRBD2. After removal of 2 bases from V and 7 bases from J, the junction contained 9 bases not matched to a gene. CDR1 and CDR2 from the germline V gene are SGHNT and YYREEE (reference sequence). This CDR3 contains 15 residues. The CDR3 nucleotides are TGTGCCAGCAGCTTTCTCTCTTGGCGGGAGGGGACCCAGTACTTC. Protein sequence: CASSFLSWREGTQYF.

V and J are TRBV5-6 and TRBJ2-7; 11 positions match TRBD2. CDR3 length equals 15 residues. The germline V gene has CDR1 SGHDT and CDR2 YYEEEE. Trimming removed 3 bases from V and 7 bases from J; junction bases left unmatched: 9. CDR3: CASSYRTSGYREQYF. In nucleotides, the CDR3 is TGTGCCAGCAGCTACAGGACTAGCGGGTATAGGGAGCAGTACTTC.

The chain is built from TRBV4-1 and TRBJ2-3; 8 bases agree with TRBD2. After removal of 0 bases from V and 3 bases from J, the junction contained 8 bases not matched to a gene. The CDR3 has 17 residues. From germline, CDR1 is MGHRA and CDR2 YSYEKL. The CDR3: CASSQDGTGGPTDTQYF. The CDR3 DNA reads TGCGCCAGCAGCCAAGATGGGACGGGAGGGCCGACAGATACGCAGTATTTT.

CDR3 in amino acids: CASSQGREGLHNEQFF. DNA for the CDR3: TGTGCCAGCAGCCAAGGGCGGGAGGGCCTACACAATGAGCAGTTCTTC. The V and J genes are TRBV3-1 (or the pseudogene TRBV3-2) and TRBJ2-1, with TRBD2 matching 9 bases. The CDR3 totals 16 residues. CDR1 and CDR2 from the germline V gene are LGHDT and YNNKEL (reference sequence). Trimming at V came to 1 base and at J to 5 bases, leaving 6 bases not matched to a gene.

This chain uses TRBV2 with TRBJ1-1; 10 positions agree with TRBD1. Trimming removed 6 bases from V and 1 base from J; junction bases left unmatched: 8. The CDR3 is made up of 16 amino acids. Germline CDR1 and CDR2: SNHLY and FYNNEI. The CDR3 nucleotides read TGTGCCAGCAGACTCCCGGGACAGGGGCCGAACACTGAAGCTTTCTTT. Its translation is CASRLPGQGPNTEAFF.

The rearrangement links TRBV4-2 to TRBJ2-7, with 7 positions matching TRBD2. J gave up 9 bases and V 4 bases, and 18 bases lay outside the gene matches. This CDR3 region has 16 residues. Germline CDR1 reads LGHNA; CDR2 reads YNFKEQ. CDR3 nucleotide sequence: TGTGCCAGCAGCCCAGAAGCTGGCGGGGGTGGGATGGGGCAGTACTTC. Encoded protein: CASSPEAGGGGMGQYF.

This chain joins TRBV7-2 and TRBJ1-2, with D maybe TRBD1 (5 bases). Per the germline V gene, CDR1 is SGHTA and CDR2 is FQGNSA. This CDR3 contains 13 residues. The V gene lost 3 bases and the J gene lost 7 bases, with 12 bases spanning the gap. CDR3 bases: TGTGCCAGCAGCTTGGGGGGGTTAGGTGGCTACACCTTC. Translation: CASSLGGLGGYTF.

The chain combines TRBV28 with TRBJ2-3; 7 bases are shared with TRBD2. Germline loops: CDR1 MDHEN, CDR2 SYDVKM. This CDR3 spans 15 amino acids. V was clipped by 5 bases and J by 1 base; unmatched bases: 6. CDR3 in amino acids: CASSAASGGTDTQYF. The DNA of the CDR3 is TGTGCCAGCAGTGCGGCTAGCGGAGGCACAGATACGCAGTATTTT.

This clone occurred once. The chain couples TRBV4-3 to TRBJ1-2; D gene uncertain. Trimming pared 0 bases from V and 4 bases from J, leaving 15 bases between. Germline assignment: CDR1 LGHNA and CDR2 YSLEER. This CDR3 has 16 residues. The CDR3 region is CASSQDSGGRGYGYTF. The CDR3 coding sequence is TGCGCCAGCAGCCAAGATTCTGGAGGTCGGGGCTATGGCTACACCTTC.

This rearrangement joins TRBV7-3 to TRBJ2-7, with 9 positions matching TRBD2. V was pared by 5 bases and J by 6 bases, with 11 bases of the junction left unmatched. This CDR3 has 15 residues. The germline gives CDR1 SGHTA, CDR2 FQGTGA. CDR3: CASSPNGLAGTEQYF. The CDR3 DNA follows: TGTGCCAGCAGCCCAAATGGGCTAGCGGGGACCGAGCAGTACTTC.

The V call is TRBV9, the J call TRBJ2-7, with 9 bases lining up with TRBD1. Germline V gene lookup returns CDR1 SGDLS and CDR2 YYNGEE. This CDR3 region has 15 residues. Trimming cost V 2 bases and J 3 bases; bases outside gene matches: 6. CDR3 amino acids: CASSVGGQGNYEQYF. DNA of the CDR3: TGTGCCAGCAGCGTTGGAGGACAGGGGAACTACGAGCAGTACTTC.

V and J are TRBV3-1 (or the pseudogene TRBV3-2) and TRBJ2-5, with D tentatively TRBD1 (6 bases). Trimming pared 4 bases from V and 5 bases from J, leaving 20 bases between. The CDR3 totals 16 residues. Germline V CDR1 and CDR2: LGHDT, YNNKEL (reference sequence). The CDR3 region is CASSLGLDPGAETQYF. CDR3 nucleotide sequence: TGTGCCAGCAGCCTGGGGTTGGACCCAGGGGCGGAGACCCAGTACTTC.

The chain is built from TRBV11-2 and TRBJ1-2; D is unclear. CDR3 size: 17 residues. The V end was cut by 0 bases, the J end by 0 bases, with 14 bases between. Germline CDR1 SGHAT, CDR2 FQNNGV. The CDR3 region is CASSLDRRPGANYGYTF. CDR3 nucleotides: TGTGCCAGCAGCTTAGATAGGCGGCCGGGAGCTAACTATGGCTACACCTTC.

The genes are TRBV6-4 and TRBJ2-7; TRBD1 matches 9 bases. From germline, CDR1 is MRHNA and CDR2 SNTAGT. J was trimmed by 6 bases and V by 4 bases; bases with no gene match: 10. The CDR3 is made up of 15 amino acids. CDR3 protein: CASSATGGAASEQYF. The CDR3 nucleotides read TGTGCCAGCAGTGCCACAGGGGGCGCAGCATCCGAGCAGTACTTC.

The chain couples TRBV27 to TRBJ1-6; D gene uncertain. The CDR3 contains 15 residues. Trimming left V 5 bases short and J 7 bases short, with 15 bases between. The germline V gene encodes CDR1 MNHEY and CDR2 SMNVEV (reference sequence). Here the CDR3 reads CASSPPPTWNSPLHF. In DNA, the CDR3 is TGTGCCAGCAGTCCCCCCCCGACATGGAATTCACCCCTCCACTTT.

The chain couples TRBV3-1 (or the pseudogene TRBV3-2) to TRBJ1-5; 8 bases fit TRBD1. Germline V CDR1 and CDR2: LGHDT, YNNKEL (reference sequence). The CDR3 is made up of 14 amino acids. Trimming took 4 bases from V and 9 from J; bases not matched to a gene: 8. CDR3 nucleotides: TGTGCCAGCAGCCTGGGGACAGGACAGCGGCCCCAGCATTTT. Residues: CASSLGTGQRPQHF.

The rearrangement joins TRBV4-3 to TRBJ2-3; TRBD2 matches 14 bases. CDR3 length: 18 amino acids. The V gene end was trimmed by 3 bases and the J gene end by 3 bases; junction bases not matched to a gene: 8. Per the germline V gene, CDR1 is LGHNA and CDR2 is YSLEER. Written as DNA, the CDR3 is TGCGCCAGCAGCCATGAGCCGGGACTAGCGGGAGAGACAGATACGCAGTATTTT. It codes for CASSHEPGLAGETDTQYF.

CDR3 in DNA: TGTGCCAGCAGTTTTAGTGGCGGGGCCACCGGGGAGCTGTTTTTT. It yields the protein CASSFSGGATGELFF. This chain uses TRBV27 with TRBJ2-2; D perhaps matches TRBD2 (6 bases). The CDR3 length is 15 residues. V shed 3 bases and J shed 4 bases, with 12 bases lying between them. Germline CDR1 is MNHEY and CDR2 is SMNVEV (reference sequence).

The chain joins TRBV24-1 to TRBJ2-3; TRBD1 agrees at 10 bases. In germline, CDR1 is KGHDR, CDR2 SFDVKD. J lost 4 bases, V lost 4 bases, and 4 bases had no gene match. This CDR3 contains 15 residues. CDR3 sequence: CATSDRDRGPDTQYF. In nucleotides, the CDR3 is TGTGCCACCAGTGACCGGGACAGGGGTCCAGATACGCAGTATTTT.

The chain carries TRBV5-1 and TRBJ2-5; 9 bases fit TRBD2. Germline-derived CDR1 and CDR2 are SGHRS and YFSETQ. The length of the CDR3 is 16 residues. V shed 6 bases, J shed 0 bases, and the junction held 9 bases outside the gene matches. In DNA, the CDR3 is TGCGCCAGCAACGGTGGCGGGAGGGTGCACCAAGAGACCCAGTACTTC. Its translation is CASNGGGRVHQETQYF.

This clone has just one count. The chain links TRBV7-9 to TRBJ2-1, with TRBD2 identical over 14 bases. This CDR3 comprises 15 residues. The J segment lost 7 bases and the V segment lost 4 bases, leaving 3 bases of the junction unmatched. Germline CDR1 SEHNR, CDR2 FQNEAQ (reference sequence). CDR3 in amino acids: CASSSRLAGGNEQFF. The CDR3 DNA is TGTGCCAGCAGCTCACGACTAGCGGGAGGGAATGAGCAGTTCTTC.

The rearrangement links TRBV28 to TRBJ1-1; the D gene is possibly TRBD1 (5 bases). Germline values: CDR1 MDHEN, CDR2 SYDVKM. Deletions cut 2 bases from V and 4 bases from J, with 20 bases between. The CDR3 contains 17 residues. CDR3 region: CASSLEGRGARGTEAFF. DNA for the CDR3: TGTGCCAGCAGTTTAGAAGGCCGTGGGGCGCGGGGCACTGAAGCTTTCTTT.

The V gene is TRBV12-2, the J gene TRBJ2-1; no check of the table's D call, TRBD2, against the DNA was made. TRBV12-2 represents a pseudogene. CDR3 length: 18 residues. CDR3 nucleotide sequence: TGTGCAAGTCGCTTAGGGGGACTAGCTTTTATCTCGCGGGATGAGCAGTTCTTC. Translated: CASRLGGLAFISRDEQFF.